This T cell receptor beta chain was captured by sequencing in a study of T cells in Graves' hyperthyroidism and ophthalmopathy. This clonotype was recorded at least ten times. Regions amplified from RNA transcripts were the TCR beta CDR3 regions. RT-PCR in the first round (using the HTBI primer set) targeted the TCR CDR3. TCRdb re-derived calls from the multiplex PCR reads in MiXCR, one entry per CDR3 protein. The sample lists approximately 510,000 distinct CDR3 sequences, around 21% occurring once. Germline CDR1 is MNHEY and CDR2 is SVGEGT. The CDR3 is 12 residues long. Trimming took off 6 bases at V and 2 bases at J, with 8 bases between the two ends.

Sequencing was performed on blood. The chain couples TRBV6-2 or TRBV6-3 to TRBJ2-7; D is unresolved. This TCR was sampled from a man between 18 and 29 years old with Graves' hyperthyroidism. The DNA of the CDR3 is TGTGCCAGCAGACCCCGGACCTACGAGCAGTACTTC. This codes for CASRPRTYEQYF.